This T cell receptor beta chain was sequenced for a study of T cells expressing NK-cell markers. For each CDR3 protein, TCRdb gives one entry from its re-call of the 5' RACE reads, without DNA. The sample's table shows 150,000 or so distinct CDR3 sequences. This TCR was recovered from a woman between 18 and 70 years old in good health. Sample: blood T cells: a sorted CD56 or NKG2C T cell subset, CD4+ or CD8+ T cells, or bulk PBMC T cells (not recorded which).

The CDR3 reads CASSLVGGTGNQPQHF. The chain links TRBV12-3 or TRBV12-4 to TRBJ1-5. The CDR3 covers 16 residues.